Included here is one TCR beta chain sequence, with context. Its matching antigen is unknown. The CDR3 extends over 17 amino acids. Germline CDR1 reads SEHNR; CDR2 reads FQNEAQ (reference sequence). This entry comes from a study of T cells expressing NK-cell markers. About the research overall: Serological testing identified most of the eight sequenced donors as HCMV-seropositive and one as seronegative. Findings and limits, study-wide: Similarly, these clonotypes led the CD3+CD56-NKG2C+ fraction as well in a handful of donors. Each of 5 to 7 donors carried dominant NKG2C+ clonotypes accounting for roughly 1.0-7.5% of CD8+ T cells.

5'RACE template switching with UMIs produced the TCR beta cDNA. TCRdb re-called the 5' RACE reads; one entry per CDR3 protein, DNA not given. The sample data list about 430,000 distinct CDR3 sequences. This chain connects TRBV7-9 to TRBJ2-5; TCRdb calls TRBD1, which cannot be checked without DNA. This receptor was taken from a woman aged 50 to 60 in good health. The source material was blood T cells: a sorted CD56 or NKG2C T cell subset, CD4+ or CD8+ T cells, or bulk PBMC T cells (not recorded which). This CDR3 reads CASSSTDRGKFQETQYF.